This record covers a single T cell receptor beta chain. This CDR3 has 17 amino acids. V dropped 3 bases and J dropped 4; count of bases not matched to a gene: 13. Germline loops: CDR1 MDHEN, CDR2 SYDVKM. The assay was immunoSEQ multiplex PCR, and TCRdb's table has in-frame clones only and misses some. Found here are some 20,000 clones, more than 85% of them singletons; the top ten hold under 7%. This record comes from a study of blood T cell repertoires in COVID-19. Overall study context: PBMCs, B-cell-depleted T cells, or T cells were the source of the cDNA or gDNA that made up the material.

The chain combines TRBV28 with TRBJ1-1, with TRBD1 identical over 8 bases. Sequencing was carried out using peripheral blood. The clonotype was recovered from a human donor in a cohort sampled during active COVID-19. In nucleotides, the CDR3 is TGTGCCAGCAGTTTCATCCCACAGGGGGTGGTTGGCACTGAAGCTTTCTTT. As protein: CASSFIPQGVVGTEAFF.